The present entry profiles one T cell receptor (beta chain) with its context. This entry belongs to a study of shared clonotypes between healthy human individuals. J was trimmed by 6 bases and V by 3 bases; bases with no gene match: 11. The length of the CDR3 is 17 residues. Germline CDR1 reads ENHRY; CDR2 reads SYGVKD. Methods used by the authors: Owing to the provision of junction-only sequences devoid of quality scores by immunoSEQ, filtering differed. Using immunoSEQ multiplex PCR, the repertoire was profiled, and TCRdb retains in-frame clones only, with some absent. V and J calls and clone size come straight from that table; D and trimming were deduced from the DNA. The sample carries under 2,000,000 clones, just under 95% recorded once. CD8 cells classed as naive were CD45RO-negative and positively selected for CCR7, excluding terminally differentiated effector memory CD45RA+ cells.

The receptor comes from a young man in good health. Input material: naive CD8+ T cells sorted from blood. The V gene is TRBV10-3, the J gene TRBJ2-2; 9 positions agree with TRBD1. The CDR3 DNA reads TGTGCCATCAGTGAAGCTCTATTGGGACAGGGTTCCGGGGAGCTGTTTTTT. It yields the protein CAISEALLGQGSGELFF.